The clone carrying this T cell receptor beta chain was counted between two and nine times. Antigen: not known. Here immunoSEQ multiplex PCR was the method, and the copy in TCRdb shows in-frame clones only, minus some. Of roughly 120,000 clones listed, approximately 90% were seen once; the top ten hold roughly 3.1%. This record belongs to a study of T cell responses to AZD1222 COVID-19 vaccine. Findings and limits, study-wide: Unmutated variant regions are reportedly the target of nearly half of TCRs that are spike-specific. White British ancestry dominated among donors, who included more females, and clonal diversity was possibly underestimated.

This CDR3 has 11 residues. The V and J ends lost 5 bases and 2 bases respectively, with 7 bases between them. The germline V gene encodes CDR1 GTSNPN and CDR2 SVGIG (reference sequence). This receptor was identified in an adult who received the AZD1222 COVID-19 vaccine. Specimen: peripheral blood, collected 28 days after the second AZD1222 dose. The chain carries TRBV30 and TRBJ2-7, with unresolved D. The CDR3 here is CAWGLPYEQYF. CDR3 nucleotide sequence: TGTGCCTGGGGGCTTCCCTACGAGCAGTACTTC.